The text below deals with one T cell receptor beta chain. The sample comes from a study of early T cells in non-severe SARS-CoV-2 infection. Each CDR3 protein is one row after TCRdb ran MiXCR on the 5' RACE reads. The table lists tens of thousands of distinct CDR3 sequences, over 9% of them singletons. With 3 bases clipped from V and 5 bases from J, the junction kept 8 bases outside the gene matches. Germline V gene data show CDR1 as SGHRS and CDR2 as YFSETQ. The CDR3 is 15 residues long. The chain is built from TRBV5-1 and TRBJ2-3; TRBD2 aligns across 8 bases. Sequenced: whole blood. This sequence originates from an adult who was a healthcare worker with PCR-confirmed SARS-CoV-2 infection or an uninfected control (not recorded which). As DNA, the CDR3 is TGCGCCAGCAGCTATGACGGGGGGGCGGTAGATACGCAGTATTTT. This codes for CASSYDGGAVDTQYF. Full variable domain (remainder filled in from reference TRBV5-1 and TRBJ2-3): KAGVTQTPRYLIKTRGQQVTLSCSPISGHRSVSWYQQTPGQGLQFLFEYFSETQRNKGNFPGRFSGRQFSNSRSEMNVSTLELGDSALYLCASSYDGGAVDTQYFGPGTRLTVL.